This T cell receptor beta chain was recovered during a study of OX40 agonist ivuxolimab in advanced cancers. Sequenced by immunoSEQ multiplex PCR; TCRdb stores in-frame clones only, minus some. The data contain some 45,000 clones, 86% of them seen just once; the ten biggest clones take up about 16%. The CDR3 is made up of 13 amino acids. Trimming took 6 bases from V and 0 from J, leaving 10 bases between them. Germline V gives CDR1 SGHDT, CDR2 YYEEEE. The TCR was taken from an adult with an advanced solid tumor such as melanoma, head and neck, liver or kidney cancer. V and J are TRBV5-6 and TRBJ2-7, with TRBD1 as a possible D gene (6 bases). The specimen comprised CD4+ or CD8+ T cells sorted from blood, sampled in a trial of the OX40 agonist ivuxolimab. The CDR3 DNA follows: TGTGCCAGCACGGACAGCTCCTCCTACGAGCAGTACGTC. This sequence encodes CASTDSSSYEQYV.